This T cell receptor (beta chain) was obtained from a study of regulatory T cells in long-lasting Graves disease. Time point: newly diagnosed GD, antithyroid drugs for less than 3 months. TCR sequences were obtained from RNA taken from PBMCs. The collection involved drawing around 8.5 milliliters of peripheral blood into EDTA tubes. Germline assignment: CDR1 MDHEN and CDR2 SYDVKM. The CDR3 is 14 residues long. With 9 bases clipped from V and 8 bases from J, the junction kept 11 bases outside the gene matches. iRepertoire HTBI primers and Arm-PCR of CDR3 regions built TCR beta libraries. Using its own MiXCR run on the multiplex PCR reads, TCRdb lists one record per CDR3 protein. Counted here are about 540,000 distinct CDR3 sequences, roughly 14% occurring once; the ten biggest clones make up roughly a tenth. In this sample, this clonotype turned up many times. Its antigen remains unknown. Study-level points and caveats: Among samples with persistent disease, TRBV28, TRBJ1-2 and TRBJ2-5 were favored.

These sequences were also reported in another study, on T cells in Graves' hyperthyroidism and ophthalmopathy. As reported in that work: RT-PCR in the first round (using the HTBI primer set) targeted the TCR CDR3.

The source of this sequence is a man aged 30 to 39 with Graves disease. Specimen: peripheral blood mononuclear cells (PBMCs), collected at new diagnosis, from a patient treated with antithyroid drugs. The chain links TRBV28 to TRBJ1-2; 11 bases match TRBD1. The CDR3 is CASLYGTGGRGYTF. CDR3 in DNA: TGTGCCAGTCTTTACGGGACAGGGGGTCGGGGCTACACCTTC.